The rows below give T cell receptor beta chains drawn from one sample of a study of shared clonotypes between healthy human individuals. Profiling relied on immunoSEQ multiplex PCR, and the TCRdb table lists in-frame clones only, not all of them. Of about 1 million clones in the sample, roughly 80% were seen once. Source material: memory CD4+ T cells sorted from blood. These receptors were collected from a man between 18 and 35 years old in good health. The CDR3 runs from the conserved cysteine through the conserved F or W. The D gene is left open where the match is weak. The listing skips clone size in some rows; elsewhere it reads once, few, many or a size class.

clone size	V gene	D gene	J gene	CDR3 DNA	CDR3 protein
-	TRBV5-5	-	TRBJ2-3	TGTGCCAGCACCCCGAACGCAGATACGCAGTATTTT	CASTPNADTQYF
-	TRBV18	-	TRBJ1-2	TGTGCCAGCTCACCAGGGCCTGCGGGGGACTACACCTTC	CASSPGPAGDYTF
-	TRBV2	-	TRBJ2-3	TGTGCCAGCAGTGGAGGGGCGGATACGCAGTATTTT	CASSGGADTQYF
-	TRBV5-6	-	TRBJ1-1	TGTGCCAGCAGCCCCGACCTGGGCAGGGGAGCTTTCTTT	CASSPDLGRGAFF
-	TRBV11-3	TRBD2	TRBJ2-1	TGTGCCAGCAGCGGGGCGGCTAGCGGGGGTTACAATGAGCAGTTCTTC	CASSGAASGGYNEQFF
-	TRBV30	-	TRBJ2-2	TGTGCCTGGAACCGGGAAAACACCGGGGAGCTGTTTTTT	CAWNRENTGELFF
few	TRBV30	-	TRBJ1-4	TGTGCCTGGAGTGTAGGGACGGCTAATGAAAAACTGTTTTTT	CAWSVGTANEKLFF
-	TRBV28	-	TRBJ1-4	TGTGCCAGCGGCCTCGGGACGGTACCAGAAAAACTGTTTTTT	CASGLGTVPEKLFF
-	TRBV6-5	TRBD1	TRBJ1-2	TGTGCCAGCAGTCTGGGACAGGGAAACTATGGCTACACCTTC	CASSLGQGNYGYTF
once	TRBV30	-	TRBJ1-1	TGTGCCTGGAGTCCCCCGGCGGGGGTGGCTTTCTTT	CAWSPPAGVAFF
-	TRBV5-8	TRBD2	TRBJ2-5	TGTGCCAGCAGCGGGGGACTAGCGGGAGGGCGAGAGACCCAGTACTTC	CASSGGLAGGRETQYF
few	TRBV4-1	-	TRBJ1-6	TGCGCCAGCAGCCCGGACCGGAGCGGGGAATGGAGCTCCTATAATTCACCCCTCCACTTT	CASSPDRSGEWSSYNSPLHF